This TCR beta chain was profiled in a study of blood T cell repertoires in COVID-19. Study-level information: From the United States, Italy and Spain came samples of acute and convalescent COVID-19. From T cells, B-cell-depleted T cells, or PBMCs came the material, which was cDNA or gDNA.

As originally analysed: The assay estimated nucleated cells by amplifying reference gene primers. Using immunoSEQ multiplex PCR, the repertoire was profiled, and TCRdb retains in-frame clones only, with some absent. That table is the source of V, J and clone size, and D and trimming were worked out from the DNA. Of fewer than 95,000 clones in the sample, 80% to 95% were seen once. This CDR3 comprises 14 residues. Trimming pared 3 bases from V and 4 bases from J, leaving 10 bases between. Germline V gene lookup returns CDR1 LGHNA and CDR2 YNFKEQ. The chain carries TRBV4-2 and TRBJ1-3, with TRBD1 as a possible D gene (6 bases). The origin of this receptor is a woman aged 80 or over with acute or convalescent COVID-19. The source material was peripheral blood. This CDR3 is CASSQGAIGNTIYF. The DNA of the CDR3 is TGTGCCAGCAGCCAGGGGGCGATAGGAAACACCATATATTTT.